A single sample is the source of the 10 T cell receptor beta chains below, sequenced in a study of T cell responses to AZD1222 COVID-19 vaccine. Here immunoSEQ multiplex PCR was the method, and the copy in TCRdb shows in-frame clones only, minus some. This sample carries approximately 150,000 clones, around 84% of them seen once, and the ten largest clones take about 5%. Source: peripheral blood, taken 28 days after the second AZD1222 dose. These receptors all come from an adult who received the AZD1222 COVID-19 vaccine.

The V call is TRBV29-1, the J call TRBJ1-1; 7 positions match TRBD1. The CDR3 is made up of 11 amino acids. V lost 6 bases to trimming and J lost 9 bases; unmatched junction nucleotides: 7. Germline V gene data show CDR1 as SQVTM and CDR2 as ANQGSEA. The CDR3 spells CSVPVTGKAFF. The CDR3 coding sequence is TGCAGCGTACCCGTGACAGGGAAAGCTTTCTTT. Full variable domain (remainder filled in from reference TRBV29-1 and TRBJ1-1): SAVISQKPSRDICQRGTSLTIQCQVDSQVTMMFWYRQQPGQSLTLIATANQGSEATYESGFVIDKFPISRPNLTFSTLTVSNMSPEDSSIYLCSVPVTGKAFFGQGTRLTVV.

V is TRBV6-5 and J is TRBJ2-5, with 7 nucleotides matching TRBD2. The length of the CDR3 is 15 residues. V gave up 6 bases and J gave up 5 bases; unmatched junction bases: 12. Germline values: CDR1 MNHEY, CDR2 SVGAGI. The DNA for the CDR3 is TGTGCCAGCAGCGACGTGGCGGGAGTAGTCGAGACCCAGTACTTC. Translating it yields CASSDVAGVVETQYF.

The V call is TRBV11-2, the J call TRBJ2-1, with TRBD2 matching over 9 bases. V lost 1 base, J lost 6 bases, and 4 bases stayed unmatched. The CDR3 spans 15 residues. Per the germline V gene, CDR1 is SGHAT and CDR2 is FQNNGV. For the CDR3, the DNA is TGTGCCAGCAGCTTAGTAGGGACTAGCTTCAATGAGCAGTTCTTC. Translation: CASSLVGTSFNEQFF.

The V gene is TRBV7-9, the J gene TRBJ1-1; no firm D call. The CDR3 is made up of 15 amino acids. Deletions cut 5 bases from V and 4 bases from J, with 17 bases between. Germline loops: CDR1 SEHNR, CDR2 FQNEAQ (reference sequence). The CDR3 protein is CASSKEVQFVTEAFF. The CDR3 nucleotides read TGTGCCAGCAGCAAGGAAGTTCAGTTTGTCACTGAAGCTTTCTTT.

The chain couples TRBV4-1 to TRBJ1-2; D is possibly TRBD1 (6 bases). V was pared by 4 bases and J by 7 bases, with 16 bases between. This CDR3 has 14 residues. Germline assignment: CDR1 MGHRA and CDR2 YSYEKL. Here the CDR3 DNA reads TGCGCCAGCAGCCGGAATGGGGGGCTCGGTGGCTACACCTTC. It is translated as CASSRNGGLGGYTF.

The DNA for the CDR3 is TGTGCCAGCGGAGAGGCTTCCGGGACAGGGGGTTATAATGGCTACACCTTC. Residues: CASGEASGTGGYNGYTF. The rearrangement joins TRBV5-4 to TRBJ1-2; 11 nucleotides line up with TRBD1. The CDR3 consists of 17 residues. Germline assignment: CDR1 SGHNT and CDR2 YYREEE (reference sequence). J lost 6 bases, V lost 7 bases, and 17 bases had no gene match.

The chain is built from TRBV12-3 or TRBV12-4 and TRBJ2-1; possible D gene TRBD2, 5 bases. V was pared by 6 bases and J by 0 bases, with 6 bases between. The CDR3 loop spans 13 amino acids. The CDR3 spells CASRGSSYNEQFF. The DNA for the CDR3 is TGTGCCAGCAGGGGGAGCTCCTACAATGAGCAGTTCTTC.

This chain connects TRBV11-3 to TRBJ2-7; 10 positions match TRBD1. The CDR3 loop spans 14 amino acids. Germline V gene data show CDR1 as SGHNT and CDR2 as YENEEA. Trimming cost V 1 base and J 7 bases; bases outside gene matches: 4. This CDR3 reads CASSLGQGAKEQYF. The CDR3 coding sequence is TGTGCCAGCAGCTTAGGACAGGGGGCGAAGGAGCAGTACTTC.

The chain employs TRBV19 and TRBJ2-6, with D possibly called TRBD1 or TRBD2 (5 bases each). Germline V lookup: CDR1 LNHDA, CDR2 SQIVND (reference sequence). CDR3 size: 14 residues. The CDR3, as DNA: TGTGCGGTGGGACCCTGGGGTGGGGCCAACGTCCTGACTTTC. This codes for CAVGPWGGANVLTF.

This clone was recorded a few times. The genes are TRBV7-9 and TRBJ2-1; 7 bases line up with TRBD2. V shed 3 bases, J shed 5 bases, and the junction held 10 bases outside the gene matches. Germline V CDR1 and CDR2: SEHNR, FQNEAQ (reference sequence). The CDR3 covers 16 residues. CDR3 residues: CASSLVGGSNNNEQFF. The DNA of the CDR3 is TGTGCCAGCAGCTTGGTGGGCGGGAGTAACAACAATGAGCAGTTCTTC.